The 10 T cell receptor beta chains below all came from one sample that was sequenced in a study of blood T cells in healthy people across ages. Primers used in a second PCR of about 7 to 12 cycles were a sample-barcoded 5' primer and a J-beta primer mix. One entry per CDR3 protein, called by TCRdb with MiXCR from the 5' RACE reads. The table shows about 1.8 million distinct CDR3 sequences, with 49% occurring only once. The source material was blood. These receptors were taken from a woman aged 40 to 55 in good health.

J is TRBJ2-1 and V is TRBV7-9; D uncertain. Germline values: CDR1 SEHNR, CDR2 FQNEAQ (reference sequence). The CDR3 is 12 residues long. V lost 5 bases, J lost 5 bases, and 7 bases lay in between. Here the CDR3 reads CASSTSNNEQFF. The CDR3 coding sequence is TGTGCCAGCAGCACGTCAAACAATGAGCAGTTCTTC. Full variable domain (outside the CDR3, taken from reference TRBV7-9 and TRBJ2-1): DTGVSQNPRHKITKRGQNVTFRCDPISEHNRLYWYRQTLGQGPEFLTYFQNEAQLEKSRLLSDRFSAERPKGSFSTLEIQRTEQGDSAMYLCASSTSNNEQFFGPGTRLTVL.

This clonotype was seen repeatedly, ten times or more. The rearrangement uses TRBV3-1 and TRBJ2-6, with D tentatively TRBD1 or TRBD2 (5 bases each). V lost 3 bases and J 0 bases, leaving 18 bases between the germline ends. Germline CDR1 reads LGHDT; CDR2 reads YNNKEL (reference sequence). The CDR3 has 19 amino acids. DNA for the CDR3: TGTGCCAGCAGCCATTGGGGTAGAGGGGAATCCTCTGGGGCCAACGTCCTGACTTTC. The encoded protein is CASSHWGRGESSGANVLTF.

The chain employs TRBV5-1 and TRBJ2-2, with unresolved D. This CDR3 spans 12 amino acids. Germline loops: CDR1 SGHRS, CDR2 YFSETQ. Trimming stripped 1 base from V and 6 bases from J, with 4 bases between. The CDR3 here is CASSLIPGELFF. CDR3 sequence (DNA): TGCGCCAGCAGCTTGATACCCGGGGAGCTGTTTTTT.

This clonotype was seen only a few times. Written as DNA, the CDR3 is TGCAGCGTTCTTCGGACCTCAAACGAGCAGTACTTC. Protein sequence: CSVLRTSNEQYF. The chain uses TRBV29-1 and TRBJ2-4; unclear D gene. The J call may be incorrect, as the DNA end agrees better with TRBJ2-7. Per germline, CDR1 SQVTM and CDR2 ANQGSEA. The CDR3 runs 12 residues.

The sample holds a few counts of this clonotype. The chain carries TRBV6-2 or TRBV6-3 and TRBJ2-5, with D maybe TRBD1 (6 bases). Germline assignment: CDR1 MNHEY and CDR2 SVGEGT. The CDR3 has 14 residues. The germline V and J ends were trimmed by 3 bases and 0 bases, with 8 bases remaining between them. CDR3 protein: CASSYGQNQETQYF. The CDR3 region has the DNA TGTGCCAGCAGTTATGGACAGAACCAAGAGACCCAGTACTTC.

The CDR3 DNA sequence: TGCGCCAGCAGCCAGATGGGGACGGGATTCTACGAGCAGTACTTC. It codes for CASSQMGTGFYEQYF. The chain has TRBV5-1 and TRBJ2-7; D tentatively fits TRBD1 or TRBD2 (5 bases each). V lost 4 bases to trimming and J lost 3 bases, with 17 bases between them. Germline CDR1 is SGHRS and CDR2 is YFSETQ. The CDR3 runs 15 residues.

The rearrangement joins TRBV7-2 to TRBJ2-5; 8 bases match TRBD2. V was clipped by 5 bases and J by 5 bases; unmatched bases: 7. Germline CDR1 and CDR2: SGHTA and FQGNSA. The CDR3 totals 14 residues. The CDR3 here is CASSLTSARETQYF. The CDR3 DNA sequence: TGTGCCAGCAGCCTGACTAGCGCTCGGGAGACCCAGTACTTC.

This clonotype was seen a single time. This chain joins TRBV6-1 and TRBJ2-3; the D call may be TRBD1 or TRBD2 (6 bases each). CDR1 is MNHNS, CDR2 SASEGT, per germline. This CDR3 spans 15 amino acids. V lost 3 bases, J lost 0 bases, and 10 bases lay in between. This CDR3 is CASSDWGASTDTQYF. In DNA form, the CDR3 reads TGTGCCAGCAGTGATTGGGGGGCCAGCACAGATACGCAGTATTTT.

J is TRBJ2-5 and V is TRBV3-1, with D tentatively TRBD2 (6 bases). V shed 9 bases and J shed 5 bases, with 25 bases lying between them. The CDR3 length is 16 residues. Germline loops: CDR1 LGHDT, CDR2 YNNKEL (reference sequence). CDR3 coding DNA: TGTGCCAGTCGACTTCGGGCTAGCGCCCGAGGGGAGACCCAGTACTTC. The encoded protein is CASRLRASARGETQYF.

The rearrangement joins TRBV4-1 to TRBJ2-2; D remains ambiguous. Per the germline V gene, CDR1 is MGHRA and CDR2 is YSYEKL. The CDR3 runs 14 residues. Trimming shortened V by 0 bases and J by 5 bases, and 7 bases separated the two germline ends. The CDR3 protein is CASSQETGTGELFF. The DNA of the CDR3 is TGCGCCAGCAGCCAAGAAACTGGTACCGGGGAGCTGTTTTTT.